This TCR beta chain comes out of a study of blood T cell repertoires in COVID-19. In the study overall: PBMCs, B-cell-depleted T cells, or T cells provided the cDNA or gDNA that made up the material.

Method: immunoSEQ multiplex PCR; TCRdb's copy keeps in-frame clones and lacks some. The sample comprises a few hundred thousand clones, around 83% of which are singletons, and less than 8.5% rests with the top ten. Assignments of participants to cohorts depended upon their own reported clinical history. Up to 2 weeks before entering the study, exposed participants had met a COVID-19 case. Germline V CDR1 and CDR2: KGHSH, LQKENI. V was clipped by 6 bases and J by 1 base; unmatched bases: 5. This CDR3 comprises 14 residues. This TCR derives from a woman in her 50s who had been exposed to COVID-19. Sequencing was performed on PBMCs or T cells enriched from blood (not recorded which). The rearrangement uses TRBV18 and TRBJ1-1, with 7 bases lining up with TRBD1. CDR3 residues: CASSPTGKNTEAFF. For the CDR3, the DNA is TGTGCCAGCTCCCCGACAGGGAAGAACACTGAAGCTTTCTTT.